Listed here are 10 T cell receptor beta chains from one sample, sequenced in a study of shared clonotypes between healthy human individuals. Clones were read by immunoSEQ multiplex PCR, and TCRdb kept only the in-frame ones, dropping some. In the table there are 470,000 or so clones, more than 65% of which are singletons. The sample taken for sequencing was PBMCs. These TCRs come from a woman between 40 and 50 years old in good health. Some clones in this sample may be carry-over from other donors' samples.

This clone has ten or more counts. The gene calls are TRBV7-2 and TRBJ1-3; 7 bases line up with TRBD1. CDR3 length: 15 amino acids. Trimming removed 5 bases from V and 1 base from J; junction bases left unmatched: 5. Germline V gene lookup returns CDR1 SGHTA and CDR2 FQGNSA. The DNA for the CDR3 is TGTGCCAGCAGCCCCCAGACAGGGTCTGGAAACACCATATATTTT. Translated, it gives CASSPQTGSGNTIYF.

This clone was seen a handful of times. The V call is TRBV28, the J call TRBJ2-2; TRBD2 matches at 8 bases. Germline loops: CDR1 MDHEN, CDR2 SYDVKM. The CDR3 spans 17 residues. With V trimmed by 7 bases and J by 6 bases, 16 bases remained unmatched. The CDR3 reads CASNKRGIAGRSGELFF. CDR3 in DNA: TGTGCCAGCAACAAAAGAGGTATAGCGGGACGGTCCGGGGAGCTGTTTTTT.

This clone was detected only a few times. This chain uses TRBV5-1 with TRBJ2-3; D is unresolved. Trimming removed 5 bases from V and 2 bases from J, with 6 bases in between. The CDR3 spans 12 residues. In germline, CDR1 is SGHRS, CDR2 YFSETQ. The CDR3 region has the DNA TGCGCCAGCAGGCAGAACACAGATACGCAGTATTTT. Its translation: CASRQNTDTQYF.

This chain uses TRBV9 with TRBJ2-7; 11 positions agree with TRBD2. Germline V gene sequence: CDR1 SGDLS, CDR2 YYNGEE. V was pared by 4 bases and J by 4 bases, with 7 bases of the junction left unmatched. This CDR3 has 15 amino acids. CDR3 region: CASSKIAGGPYEQYF. Here the CDR3 DNA reads TGTGCCAGCAGCAAGATAGCGGGAGGGCCTTACGAGCAGTACTTC.

V and J are TRBV28 and TRBJ1-2; no firm D call. CDR1 and CDR2 from the germline V gene are MDHEN and SYDVKM. V was clipped by 0 bases and J by 6 bases, with 11 bases between them. The CDR3 spans 14 residues. CDR3 residues: CASSLWGKGNGYTF. The CDR3 region has the DNA TGTGCCAGCAGTTTATGGGGTAAAGGTAATGGCTACACCTTC.

The chain combines TRBV5-8 with TRBJ2-5, with 7 bases aligning to TRBD1. V lost 4 bases, J lost 0 bases, and 3 bases stayed unmatched. This CDR3 is 14 amino acids long. Germline V lookup: CDR1 SGHTS, CDR2 YDEGEE. The CDR3 nucleotides read TGTGCCAGCAGCCTAGGGACAGACCAAGAGACCCAGTACTTC. This translates into CASSLGTDQETQYF.

Details on this clone: A far bigger clonotype differs at one base, so this is likely a read error. V gene TRBV5-1 combines with J gene TRBJ1-1; 7 bases align to TRBD1. Germline V gene lookup returns CDR1 SGHRS and CDR2 YFSETQ. CDR3 length: 13 residues. CDR3: CASSPDRPFEALF. CDR3 bases: TGCGCCAGCAGCCCGGACAGGCCTTTTGAAGCTCTCTTT.

The rearrangement joins TRBV6-6 to TRBJ2-7, with D possibly matching TRBD1 (6 bases). The CDR3 is made up of 13 amino acids. Trimming left V 5 bases short and J 6 bases short, with 14 bases between. The germline V gene encodes CDR1 MNHNY and CDR2 SVGAGI (reference sequence). The DNA for the CDR3 is TGTGCCAGCAGTCCAACAGGGCCGGTCGAGCAGTACTTC. Its translation: CASSPTGPVEQYF.

The rearrangement links TRBV10-3 to TRBJ1-3, with D unresolved. Looked up from germline, CDR1 is ENHRY and CDR2 is SYGVKD. The CDR3 has 14 residues. The ends were cut back, 6 bases at V and 0 bases at J, with 9 bases in the middle. DNA of the CDR3: TGTGCCATCAGGACGGACCTCTCTGGAAACACCATATATTTT. Translating gives CAIRTDLSGNTIYF.

This rearrangement joins TRBV5-4 to TRBJ2-7; D unresolved. CDR1 is SGHNT, CDR2 YYREEE, per germline (reference sequence). The CDR3 contains 13 residues. Trimming pared 1 base from V and 5 bases from J, leaving 10 bases between. CDR3 sequence reads: CASSLKATHEQYF. CDR3 bases: TGTGCCAGCAGCTTGAAAGCGACCCACGAGCAGTACTTC.